A single sample is the source of the 30 T cell receptor beta chains below, sequenced in a study of shared clonotypes between healthy human individuals. Sequencing was performed with immunoSEQ multiplex PCR; in TCRdb, only in-frame clones are kept and a portion is missing. Among 980,000 or so clones, around 80% were seen once, and the ten largest hold approximately 1.5%. The sample comprised memory CD4+ T cells sorted from blood. Subset reported: CD45RA-negative fraction. These receptors were taken from a young man in good health.

The chain recombines TRBV19 with TRBJ1-5; no definite D call. This CDR3 spans 15 amino acids. Per germline, CDR1 LNHDA and CDR2 SQIVND (reference sequence). Trimming pared 8 bases from V and 3 bases from J, leaving 17 bases between. The CDR3 region is CASSGGLVLNQPQHF. The CDR3 coding sequence is TGTGCCAGTTCGGGCGGTTTGGTGCTCAATCAGCCCCAGCATTTT.

This clone was observed a few times. The chain is built from TRBV5-1 and TRBJ2-1, with 8 bases that match TRBD2. V dropped 0 bases and J dropped 9; count of bases not matched to a gene: 11. This CDR3 contains 16 residues. Germline values: CDR1 SGHRS, CDR2 YFSETQ. The chain's CDR3 is CASSLVGSGDGSEQFF. The CDR3 DNA is TGCGCCAGCAGCTTGGTGGGTAGCGGGGATGGAAGTGAGCAGTTCTTC.

This clone was found a few times. J is TRBJ2-1 and V is TRBV10-3, with 11 bases matching TRBD2. CDR3 length: 16 amino acids. V lost 3 bases and J lost 9; bases outside the gene matches: 10. Per germline, CDR1 ENHRY and CDR2 SYGVKD. Written as DNA, the CDR3 is TGTGCCATCAGTGAATTTCTAGCGGGAGGAGGTGGTGAGCAGTTCTTC. Translated: CAISEFLAGGGGEQFF.

Regarding this clone: In the same sample, other DNA sequences code for this CDR3. V usage is TRBV7-9 and J usage is TRBJ2-1; 8 bases are shared with TRBD1. V shed 1 base and J 4 bases; nucleotides not matched to a gene: 3. Germline V lookup: CDR1 SEHNR, CDR2 FQNEAQ (reference sequence). The CDR3 loop spans 15 amino acids. The CDR3: CASSLGTGLYNEQFF. Written as DNA, the CDR3 is TGTGCCAGCAGCTTAGGGACAGGGCTGTACAATGAGCAGTTCTTC.

This clone was detected only a few times. The same CDR3 can be traced to other DNA sequences in this sample. The genes are TRBV5-1 and TRBJ2-2, with TRBD2 matching 8 bases. Germline trimming cut 0 bases from V and 1 base from J; bases unmatched to any gene: 2. Looked up from germline, CDR1 is SGHRS and CDR2 is YFSETQ. CDR3 length: 16 amino acids. The CDR3 coding sequence is TGCGCCAGCAGCTTGGCTCTAGCGGGGAACACCGGGGAGCTGTTTTTT. This translates into CASSLALAGNTGELFF.

This clone showed up just a few times. V gene TRBV30 combines with J gene TRBJ1-1; 7 nucleotides agree with TRBD1. CDR3 length: 11 amino acids. V trimming: 3 bases; J trimming: 8 bases; junction bases outside the gene matches: 3. Germline lookup yields CDR1 GTSNPN and CDR2 SVGIG (reference sequence). CDR3 amino acids: CAWSDRAEAFF. In DNA, the CDR3 is TGTGCCTGGAGCGACAGGGCCGAAGCTTTCTTT. Based on the CDR3 plus reference TRBV30 and TRBJ1-1, the full variable domain is SQTIHQWPATLVQPVGSPLSLECTVEGTSNPNLYWYRQAAGRGLQLLFYSVGIGQISSEVPQNLSASRPQDRQFILSSKKLLLSDSGFYLCAWSDRAEAFFGQGTRLTVV.

The J gene is TRBJ1-5, the V gene TRBV7-8; 8 bases line up with TRBD1. V lost 7 bases and J lost 4; bases outside the gene matches: 12. This CDR3 region has 16 residues. Germline V gives CDR1 SGHVS, CDR2 FQNEAQ. The CDR3 region is CASTEQGGGFNQPQHF. The CDR3 DNA sequence: TGTGCCAGCACGGAACAGGGGGGAGGGTTTAATCAGCCCCAGCATTTT.

V is TRBV5-1 and J is TRBJ2-3; TRBD2 might be the D (7 bases). This CDR3 comprises 15 residues. Germline loops: CDR1 SGHRS, CDR2 YFSETQ. V was cut by 4 bases and J by 6 bases, with 18 bases left in between. CDR3 coding DNA: TGCGCCAGCAGCAGGACAAGGACTAGGGGGGATACGCAGTATTTT. Its translation is CASSRTRTRGDTQYF.

J is TRBJ1-1 and V is TRBV5-1; possible D gene TRBD1, 5 bases. This CDR3 has 13 amino acids. The germline gives CDR1 SGHRS, CDR2 YFSETQ. V was clipped by 4 bases and J by 3 bases, with 10 bases between them. This CDR3 reads CASSIQGYTEAFF. Written as DNA, the CDR3 is TGCGCCAGCAGCATCCAGGGTTACACTGAAGCTTTCTTT.

The chain is built from TRBV5-6 and TRBJ1-5; D remains unclear. The CDR3 extends over 13 amino acids. The germline V and J ends were trimmed by 2 bases and 3 bases, with 6 bases remaining between them. Germline CDR1 and CDR2: SGHDT and YYEEEE. CDR3 coding DNA: TGTGCCAGCAGCTTCGGAGTCAATCAGCCCCAGCATTTT. Its protein product is CASSFGVNQPQHF.

This clone showed up just a few times. The rearrangement joins TRBV6-5 to TRBJ2-1; D might be TRBD2 (5 bases). Germline V lookup: CDR1 MNHEY, CDR2 SVGAGI. Trimming took off 2 bases at V and 8 bases at J, with 13 bases between the two ends. The CDR3 has 14 residues. CDR3 residues: CASSYDPSIHEQFF. CDR3 coding DNA: TGTGCCAGCAGTTACGATCCTAGCATCCATGAGCAGTTCTTC.

Details on this clone: This specimen includes other DNA sequences encoding the same CDR3. The chain uses TRBV19 and TRBJ2-5; possibly TRBD2 for D (5 bases). Per germline, CDR1 LNHDA and CDR2 SQIVND (reference sequence). Trimming took off 6 bases at V and 0 bases at J, with 8 bases between the two ends. This CDR3 spans 13 amino acids. In DNA form, the CDR3 reads TGTGCCAGTAGGAGGGCGGACCAAGAGACCCAGTACTTC. Residues: CASRRADQETQYF.

Concerning this clone: A far more abundant clone sits one base away, making this likely a read error. This chain connects TRBV7-2 to TRBJ1-2, with 9 positions matching TRBD1. The CDR3 extends over 14 amino acids. After removal of 3 bases from V and 4 bases from J, the junction contained 3 bases not matched to a gene. Germline lookup yields CDR1 SGHTA and CDR2 FQGNSA. CDR3 protein: CASSFGTGIYGYTF. In DNA form, the CDR3 reads TGTGCCAGCAGCTTCGGGACAGGGATCTATGGCTACACCTTC.

This clone has a handful of counts. The CDR3 reads CSASSNTEAFF. CDR3 sequence (DNA): TGCAGTGCTAGTTCGAACACTGAAGCTTTCTTT. The V gene is TRBV20-1, the J gene TRBJ1-1; D not certain. This CDR3 region has 11 residues. CDR1 and CDR2 (germline): DFQATT, SNEGSKA (reference sequence). V lost 3 bases and J lost 1, with 3 bases in between.

As for this clone: Other DNA variants within this sample encode the same CDR3. The CDR3 is CASSLSGTGQETQYF. Written as DNA, the CDR3 is TGTGCCAGCAGCTTATCTGGGACAGGACAAGAGACCCAGTACTTC. J is TRBJ2-5 and V is TRBV7-3; 8 bases are shared with TRBD1. Germline V gene data show CDR1 as SGHTA and CDR2 as FQGTGA. The ends lost 2 bases at V and 2 bases at J; junction bases unmatched: 4. The CDR3 has 15 residues.

This sequence joins TRBV19 and TRBJ1-1, with 9 bases aligning to TRBD1. This CDR3 has 13 amino acids. Germline values: CDR1 LNHDA, CDR2 SQIVND (reference sequence). V shed 8 bases, J shed 4 bases, and the junction held 5 bases outside the gene matches. CDR3 sequence reads: CASQTGGGTEAFF. DNA for the CDR3: TGTGCCAGTCAAACAGGGGGCGGCACTGAAGCTTTCTTT.

The V and J genes are TRBV5-1 and TRBJ1-1, with D perhaps matching TRBD1 (5 bases). Germline V gene sequence: CDR1 SGHRS, CDR2 YFSETQ. Trimming removed 2 bases from V and 3 bases from J, with 26 bases in between. This CDR3 has 19 amino acids. For the CDR3, the DNA is TGCGCCAGCAGCTTAACACCCTCCGGGACCTCAACCATCCACACTGAAGCTTTCTTT. Residues: CASSLTPSGTSTIHTEAFF.

V and J are TRBV4-1 and TRBJ2-2, with 10 bases that match TRBD2. The CDR3 is made up of 20 amino acids. The ends lost 2 bases at V and 3 bases at J; junction bases unmatched: 15. In germline, CDR1 is MGHRA, CDR2 YSYEKL. The CDR3 nucleotides read TGCGCCAGCAGCCAACGTGCCTTAAGGACTAGCGGAATCTACACCGGGGAGCTGTTTTTT. Translating it yields CASSQRALRTSGIYTGELFF.

The chain carries TRBV7-9 and TRBJ2-1, with TRBD1 matching 9 bases. Trimming cost V 4 bases and J 3 bases; bases outside gene matches: 4. CDR1 SEHNR and CDR2 FQNEAQ come from the germline V gene (reference sequence). This CDR3 is 15 amino acids long. Here the CDR3 reads CASSSDRGIYNEQFF. Written as DNA, the CDR3 is TGTGCCAGCAGCTCCGACAGGGGGATCTACAATGAGCAGTTCTTC.

In DNA form, the CDR3 reads TGTGCCAGCAGTAATACAGGGAGCACTGAAGCTTTCTTT. Residues: CASSNTGSTEAFF. V gene TRBV25-1 combines with J gene TRBJ1-1, with D perhaps TRBD1 (6 bases). V was pared by 5 bases and J by 4 bases, with 11 bases between. The CDR3 runs 13 residues. The V gene's germline CDR1 is MGHDK and CDR2 SYGVNS.

The chain employs TRBV2 and TRBJ1-5; tentative D call: TRBD1 (5 bases). Between the trimmed V and J ends, which lost 2 bases and 0 bases, there was a span of 11 bases. Germline V gives CDR1 SNHLY, CDR2 FYNNEI. The CDR3 runs 16 residues. The CDR3 nucleotides read TGTGCCAGCAGTGAAAGCAGGGCTCTTAGCAATCAGCCCCAGCATTTT. This gives the protein CASSESRALSNQPQHF.

CDR3 protein: CASSEASRGRETQYF. As DNA, the CDR3 is TGTGCCAGCAGTGAAGCGTCCAGGGGGAGGGAGACCCAGTACTTC. The rearrangement joins TRBV6-1 to TRBJ2-5, with D possibly being TRBD1 (7 bases). The germline V gene encodes CDR1 MNHNS and CDR2 SASEGT. The V end lost 0 bases, the J end lost 5 bases, and 13 bases lay between the germline ends. The CDR3 has 15 amino acids.

This clone appeared a single time. Other DNA sequences within the sample encode an identical CDR3. The chain carries TRBV5-1 and TRBJ1-2; D not certain. V lost 0 bases and J lost 8, with 11 bases in between. This CDR3 contains 13 residues. Germline CDR1 and CDR2: SGHRS and YFSETQ. CDR3: CASSLGGSYGYTF. CDR3 DNA: TGCGCCAGCAGCTTGGGGGGATCCTACGGCTACACCTTC.

This clone was detected a few times. J is TRBJ2-3 and V is TRBV4-1, with 14 bases lining up with TRBD2. With 3 bases clipped from V and 2 bases from J, the junction kept 13 bases outside the gene matches. The CDR3 contains 20 residues. Germline CDR1 is MGHRA and CDR2 is YSYEKL. CDR3 in DNA: TGCGCCAGCAGCCATACTCCCGGGACTAGCGGGGGCCATCTCACAGATACGCAGTATTTT. It codes for CASSHTPGTSGGHLTDTQYF.

The chain combines TRBV6-1 with TRBJ2-7; TRBD2 agrees at 7 bases. Germline V CDR1 and CDR2: MNHNS, SASEGT. The J segment lost 0 bases and the V segment lost 5 bases, leaving 4 bases of the junction unmatched. The CDR3 length is 14 residues. The CDR3 spells CASSLGGSSYEQYF. CDR3 DNA sequence: TGTGCCAGCAGTTTGGGCGGGAGCTCCTACGAGCAGTACTTC.

CDR3 region: CASRMGTSSYNEQFF. The CDR3 bases are TGTGCCAGCAGAATGGGGACTAGCTCCTACAATGAGCAGTTCTTC. V is TRBV2 and J is TRBJ2-1; TRBD2 agrees at 8 bases. Trimming took 6 bases from V and 0 from J; bases not matched to a gene: 4. The germline CDR1 and CDR2 sequences are SNHLY and FYNNEI. The CDR3 runs to 15 residues.

The V and J genes are TRBV19 and TRBJ2-5; 9 bases are a match to TRBD2. There are 15 residues in the CDR3. Germline trimming cut 6 bases from V and 4 bases from J; bases unmatched to any gene: 9. From germline, CDR1 is LNHDA and CDR2 SQIVND (reference sequence). This CDR3 is CASRASGNPAETQYF. The CDR3 DNA follows: TGTGCCAGTAGGGCTAGCGGGAATCCTGCAGAGACCCAGTACTTC.

The chain is built from TRBV10-1 and TRBJ2-7; 8 nucleotides match TRBD2. This CDR3 spans 15 amino acids. Germline V gene data show CDR1 as WNHNN and CDR2 as SYGVQD (reference sequence). J gave up 5 bases and V 3 bases, and 9 bases lay outside the gene matches. CDR3 coding DNA: TGCGCCAGCAGTGACGGAGGGACTAGTAAGGACGAGCAGTACTTC. Translating gives CASSDGGTSKDEQYF.

This chain uses TRBV12-2 with TRBJ2-2. TRBV12-2 is annotated as a pseudogene. The CDR3 has 15 residues. The CDR3 reads CASRSKDRFTGELFF. The DNA for the CDR3 is TGTGCAAGTCGCTCTAAGGACCGCTTCACCGGGGAGCTGTTTTTT.

This clone was seen a single time. This chain links TRBV10-2 with TRBJ2-7; D might be TRBD1 or TRBD2, each matching 6 bases. V lost 7 bases and J lost 5, with 15 bases in between. This CDR3 comprises 13 residues. Germline lookup yields CDR1 WSHSY and CDR2 SAAADI. The CDR3 nucleotides read TGCGCCAGCACGGGACTCAGGACAGACGAGCAGTACTTC. Encoded protein: CASTGLRTDEQYF.